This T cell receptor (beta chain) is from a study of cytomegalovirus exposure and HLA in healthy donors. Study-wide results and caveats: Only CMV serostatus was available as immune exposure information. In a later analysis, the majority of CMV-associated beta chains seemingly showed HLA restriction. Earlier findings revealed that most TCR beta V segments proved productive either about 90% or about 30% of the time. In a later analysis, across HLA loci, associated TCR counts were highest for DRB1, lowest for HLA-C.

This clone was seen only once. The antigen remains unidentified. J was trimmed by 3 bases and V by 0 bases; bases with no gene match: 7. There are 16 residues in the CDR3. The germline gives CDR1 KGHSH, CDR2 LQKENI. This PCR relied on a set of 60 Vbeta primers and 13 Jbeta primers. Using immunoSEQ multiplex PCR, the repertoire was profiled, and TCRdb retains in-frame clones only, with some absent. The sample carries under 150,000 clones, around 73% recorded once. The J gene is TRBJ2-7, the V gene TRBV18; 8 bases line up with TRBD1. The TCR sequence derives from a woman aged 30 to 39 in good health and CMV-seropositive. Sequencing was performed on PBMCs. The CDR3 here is CASSPPLGQDNYEQYF. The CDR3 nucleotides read TGTGCCAGCTCACCACCGTTGGGACAGGACAACTACGAGCAGTACTTC.